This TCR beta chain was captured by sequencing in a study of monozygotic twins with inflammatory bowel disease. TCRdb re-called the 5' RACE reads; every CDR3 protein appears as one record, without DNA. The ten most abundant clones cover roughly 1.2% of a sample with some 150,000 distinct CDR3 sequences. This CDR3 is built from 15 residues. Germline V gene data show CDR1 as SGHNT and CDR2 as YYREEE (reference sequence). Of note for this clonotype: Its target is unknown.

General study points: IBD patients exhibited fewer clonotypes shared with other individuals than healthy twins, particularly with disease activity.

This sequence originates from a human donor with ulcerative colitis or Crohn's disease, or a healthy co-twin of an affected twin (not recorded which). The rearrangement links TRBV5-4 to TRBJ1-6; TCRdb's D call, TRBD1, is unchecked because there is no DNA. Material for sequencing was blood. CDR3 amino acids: CASSLDGGAQSPLHF.